The 27 T cell receptor beta chains presented below share a single source sample, sequenced in a study of blood T cell repertoires in COVID-19. Profiled with immunoSEQ multiplex PCR; TCRdb holds only in-frame clones, not every one. The table includes 170,000 or so clones, around 89% detected once. Material: peripheral blood. These receptors were obtained from a man between 18 and 29 years old who had recovered from COVID-19.

V gene TRBV29-1 combines with J gene TRBJ1-4, with D unclear. V was cut by 6 bases and J by 8 bases, with 10 bases left in between. Germline V gene sequence: CDR1 SQVTM, CDR2 ANQGSEA. The CDR3 spans 11 residues. CDR3 protein: CSVGVLEKLFF. CDR3 nucleotide sequence: TGCAGCGTGGGAGTGCTCGAAAAACTGTTTTTT.

The chain recombines TRBV7-9 with TRBJ1-2; TRBD1 aligns across 8 bases. Germline V gene sequence: CDR1 SEHNR, CDR2 FQNEAQ (reference sequence). The CDR3 totals 14 residues. V lost 5 bases, J lost 7 bases, and 9 bases stayed unmatched. CDR3 in amino acids: CASSGDRRNGGYTF. The CDR3 coding sequence is TGTGCCAGCAGCGGGGACAGGCGGAATGGTGGCTACACCTTC.

The rearrangement uses TRBV6-2 or TRBV6-3 and TRBJ2-7; 7 bases align to TRBD2. Trimming took 2 bases from V and 2 from J; bases not matched to a gene: 12. The CDR3 covers 17 residues. The V gene's germline CDR1 is MNHEY and CDR2 SVGEGT. The CDR3 DNA sequence: TGTGCCAGCAGTTACGAGGGTGGCGGGAGTTACCCCTACGAGCAGTACTTC. This codes for CASSYEGGGSYPYEQYF.

This chain uses TRBV5-6 with TRBJ2-4; 13 nucleotides agree with TRBD2. Germline trimming cut 4 bases from V and 2 bases from J; bases unmatched to any gene: 3. The CDR3 loop spans 16 amino acids. CDR1 is SGHDT, CDR2 YYEEEE, per germline. The CDR3 DNA reads TGTGCCAGCAGCCCGGGACTAGCGGGAACCAAAAACATTCAGTACTTC. Translating it yields CASSPGLAGTKNIQYF.

In its sample, this clone was seen many times. This chain connects TRBV7-2 to TRBJ2-6; 7 bases agree with TRBD1. Germline V gene sequence: CDR1 SGHTA, CDR2 FQGNSA. V lost 6 bases and J lost 1; bases outside the gene matches: 3. CDR3 length: 15 amino acids. The CDR3 DNA reads TGTGCCAGCAGACTACAGGGGTCTGGGGCCAACGTCCTGACTTTC. Residues: CASRLQGSGANVLTF.

This chain uses TRBV7-8 with TRBJ2-4; no reliable D call. CDR3 size: 12 residues. The V end lost 5 bases, the J end lost 3 bases, and 5 bases lay between the germline ends. Germline V gives CDR1 SGHVS, CDR2 FQNEAQ. This CDR3 reads CASSQLKNIQYF. Written as DNA, the CDR3 is TGTGCCAGCAGCCAGCTCAAAAACATTCAGTACTTC.

This clone was seen just once. This chain's CDR3 is CATSVRQGIRQPQHF. CDR3 DNA sequence: TGTGCCACCTCGGTTCGACAGGGGATTCGGCAGCCCCAGCATTTT. This chain uses TRBV10-3 with TRBJ1-5; 8 bases fit TRBD1. V lost 10 bases to trimming and J lost 7 bases; unmatched junction nucleotides: 15. The CDR3 is 15 amino acids. CDR1 and CDR2 from the germline V gene are ENHRY and SYGVKD.

This chain uses TRBV18 with TRBJ2-2, with TRBD2 matching over 12 bases. Germline CDR1 reads KGHSH; CDR2 reads LQKENI. There are 19 residues in the CDR3. The junction had 21 bases not matched to a gene; V was cut back by 5 bases and J by 11 bases. DNA of the CDR3: TGTGCCAGCTCAGGAACTGAACCCAAGGGACTAGCGGGCCTGGGAGAGCTGTTTTTT. Amino acid sequence: CASSGTEPKGLAGLGELFF.

This chain joins TRBV5-1 and TRBJ2-7; a weak D match, TRBD2 (5 bases). This CDR3 contains 16 residues. V gave up 0 bases and J gave up 3 bases, with 16 bases separating them. Per the germline V gene, CDR1 is SGHRS and CDR2 is YFSETQ. The CDR3 reads CASSLVPDQRDYEQYF. The CDR3 DNA sequence: TGCGCCAGCAGCTTGGTTCCAGACCAACGGGACTACGAGCAGTACTTC.

This chain uses TRBV5-6 with TRBJ1-2; no reliable D call. This CDR3 is built from 13 residues. In germline, CDR1 is SGHDT, CDR2 YYEEEE. V lost 5 bases and J 3 bases, leaving 11 bases between the germline ends. The CDR3 region has the DNA TGTGCCAGCAGTCCTAACTATCACTATGGCTACACCTTC. It encodes CASSPNYHYGYTF.

Regarding this clone: Other DNA sequences in this specimen translate into the identical CDR3. The chain joins TRBV7-9 to TRBJ2-7, with a possible D match to TRBD2 (5 bases). V was clipped by 0 bases and J by 3 bases, with 6 bases between them. Germline CDR1 SEHNR, CDR2 FQNEAQ (reference sequence). The CDR3 spans 13 residues. In DNA form, the CDR3 reads TGTGCCAGCAGCTTAGCGGGAGTCTACGAGCAGTACTTC. This gives the protein CASSLAGVYEQYF.

This clone was observed once. The chain carries TRBV5-1 and TRBJ2-2; 7 positions agree with TRBD1. This CDR3 spans 15 amino acids. Germline V gives CDR1 SGHRS, CDR2 YFSETQ. V lost 2 bases to trimming and J lost 5 bases; unmatched junction nucleotides: 6. The CDR3, as DNA: TGCGCCAGCAGCTTATCGACAGGGAATACCGGGGAGCTGTTTTTT. Translating gives CASSLSTGNTGELFF.

The V gene is TRBV6-6, the J gene TRBJ1-4; 7 bases align to TRBD1. V trimming: 7 bases; J trimming: 8 bases; junction bases outside the gene matches: 16. Looked up from germline, CDR1 is MNHNY and CDR2 is SVGAGI (reference sequence). CDR3 length equals 16 residues. CDR3 residues: CASKNLPDRVGEKLFF. In DNA, the CDR3 is TGTGCCAGCAAGAACCTTCCCGACAGGGTCGGGGAAAAACTGTTTTTT.

V gene TRBV5-1 combines with J gene TRBJ2-3, with D tentatively TRBD1 (5 bases). The CDR3 has 13 residues. V lost 4 bases and J lost 5, with 11 bases in between. CDR1 SGHRS and CDR2 YFSETQ come from the germline V gene. The CDR3 DNA reads as TGCGCCAGCAGCACCCGACAGCTAGATACGCAGTATTTT. It encodes CASSTRQLDTQYF.

The V gene is TRBV5-4, the J gene TRBJ1-1; TRBD1 matches at 8 bases. The CDR3 is made up of 15 amino acids. Trimming cost V 3 bases and J 0 bases; bases outside gene matches: 4. Germline CDR1 reads SGHNT; CDR2 reads YYREEE (reference sequence). In nucleotides, the CDR3 is TGTGCCAGCAGCTGGACAGGGCCTATGAACACTGAAGCTTTCTTT. Amino acid sequence: CASSWTGPMNTEAFF.

This rearrangement joins TRBV7-9 to TRBJ2-1; maybe TRBD2 (5 bases). The CDR3 extends over 16 amino acids. Per germline, CDR1 SEHNR and CDR2 FQNEAQ (reference sequence). Deletions cut 1 base from V and 3 bases from J, with 13 bases between. The CDR3, as DNA: TGTGCCAGCAGCTTAGTTAAAGCGGAATACTACAATGAGCAGTTCTTC. The encoded protein is CASSLVKAEYYNEQFF.

The gene calls are TRBV6-1 and TRBJ1-2; D remains ambiguous. CDR3 length: 15 residues. The V gene lost 3 bases and the J gene lost 1 base, with 12 bases spanning the gap. Germline CDR1 reads MNHNS; CDR2 reads SASEGT. DNA for the CDR3: TGTGCCAGCAGTGATGGGAGCCGGATTAACTATGGCTACACCTTC. This translates into CASSDGSRINYGYTF.

V usage is TRBV9 and J usage is TRBJ2-1; TRBD2 is a possible D gene (5 bases). Trimming pared 7 bases from V and 0 bases from J, leaving 11 bases between. The CDR3 is 14 amino acids. Per the germline V gene, CDR1 is SGDLS and CDR2 is YYNGEE. CDR3 sequence reads: CASGLSSSYNEQFF. The CDR3 nucleotides read TGTGCCAGCGGACTCTCGAGCTCCTACAATGAGCAGTTCTTC.

The V gene is TRBV7-3, the J gene TRBJ2-7, with 8 bases fitting TRBD2. J gave up 2 bases and V 3 bases, and 6 bases lay outside the gene matches. Germline CDR1 SGHTA, CDR2 FQGTGA. CDR3 length: 15 amino acids. The CDR3 spells CASSLGAGVAYEQYF. The CDR3 region has the DNA TGTGCCAGCAGCTTGGGAGCGGGAGTGGCCTACGAGCAGTACTTC.

V gene TRBV11-2 combines with J gene TRBJ2-5; D is unclear. The V end lost 3 bases, the J end lost 5 bases, and 7 bases lay between the germline ends. CDR3 length equals 12 residues. Germline lookup yields CDR1 SGHAT and CDR2 FQNNGV. This CDR3 reads CASSFARETQYF. CDR3 DNA: TGTGCCAGCAGCTTCGCCCGGGAGACCCAGTACTTC.

The chain joins TRBV27 to TRBJ2-6; tentatively, D is TRBD1 (7 bases). Between the trimmed V and J ends, which lost 6 bases and 2 bases, there was a span of 20 bases. The CDR3 has 18 residues. Germline loops: CDR1 MNHEY, CDR2 SMNVEV (reference sequence). In DNA, the CDR3 is TGTGCCAGCAGACCACTACTCCCCAGGGGGGCTGGGGCCAACGTCCTGACTTTC. As protein: CASRPLLPRGAGANVLTF.

This chain connects TRBV12-5 to TRBJ2-2; D gene uncertain. The V and J ends lost 1 base and 6 bases respectively, with 6 bases between them. This CDR3 region has 13 residues. Germline CDR1 and CDR2: LGHNT and FRNRAP. The chain's CDR3 is CASGLEESGELFF. The DNA for the CDR3 is TGTGCTAGTGGTTTGGAGGAGTCCGGGGAGCTGTTTTTT.

Points on this clone: Its ends do not fully match the called genes, so a read error is possible. The identical CDR3 is also encoded by other nucleotide sequences in the sample. The chain recombines TRBV29-1 with TRBJ2-3, with TRBD1 matching 9 bases. Germline loops: CDR1 SQVTM, CDR2 ANQGSEA. This CDR3 has 14 amino acids. CDR3 in amino acids: CSVEGQGYADTQYF. Here the CDR3 DNA reads TGCAGCGTCGAAGGACAGGGGTACGCAGATACGCAGTATTTT.

On this clone: Other DNA sequences in the sample encode the same CDR3. This chain connects TRBV10-3 to TRBJ2-1, with 8 bases identical to TRBD1. The CDR3 is 14 amino acids. Germline CDR1 ENHRY, CDR2 SYGVKD. The ends lost 1 base at V and 8 bases at J; junction bases unmatched: 4. CDR3 nucleotides: TGTGCCATCAGTGAGTTGGCAGGGGGCGATGAGCAGTTCTTC. As protein: CAISELAGGDEQFF.

This chain joins TRBV5-6 and TRBJ2-7; TRBD2 agrees at 9 bases. Germline-derived CDR1 and CDR2 are SGHDT and YYEEEE. This CDR3 has 14 residues. V lost 3 bases to trimming and J lost 2 bases; unmatched junction nucleotides: 3. The CDR3 is CASSSSSGAYEQYF. For the CDR3, the DNA is TGTGCCAGCAGCTCGTCTAGCGGGGCCTACGAGCAGTACTTC.

The V call is TRBV5-1, the J call TRBJ1-1; D gene ambiguous. This CDR3 spans 15 amino acids. The germline V gene has CDR1 SGHRS and CDR2 YFSETQ. V lost 0 bases and J lost 1, with 10 bases in between. The chain's CDR3 is CASSLERPENTEAFF. The CDR3 DNA reads as TGCGCCAGCAGCTTGGAGCGGCCGGAGAACACTGAAGCTTTCTTT.

This clone was seen a handful of times. The chain couples TRBV2 to TRBJ1-2; unclear D gene. The CDR3 covers 12 residues. Germline lookup yields CDR1 SNHLY and CDR2 FYNNEI. V lost 8 bases and J lost 3, with 10 bases in between. The CDR3: CASRISDYGYTF. CDR3 sequence (DNA): TGTGCCAGCCGGATAAGCGACTATGGCTACACCTTC.